A selection of T cell receptor beta chains follows, all from one sample in a study of cytomegalovirus exposure and HLA in healthy donors. The data were produced by immunoSEQ multiplex PCR, yet TCRdb's version contains in-frame clones alone and is incomplete. The sample lists around 58,000 clones; about three quarters were seen once. The sample was PBMCs. These receptors were obtained from a male donor in good health and CMV-seropositive. Each CDR3 is given with its conserved first and last residue. D genes are given only for firm matches. Size values are once, few and many counts, or a class for expanded clones, and some rows have none.

clone size	J gene	CDR3 length	D gene	V gene	CDR3 protein	CDR3 DNA
-	TRBJ1-2	13	-	TRBV5-1	CASSPEPTGGYTF	TGCGCCAGCAGCCCGGAACCGACAGGAGGCTACACCTTC
few	TRBJ1-1	15	-	TRBV7-2	CASSPSLIRLTEAFF	TGTGCCAGCAGTCCGAGCCTCATCAGGTTGACTGAAGCTTTCTTT
-	TRBJ2-7	11	-	TRBV20-1	CSARGRNEQYF	TGCAGTGCTAGGGGGAGGAACGAGCAGTACTTC
-	TRBJ2-7	16	TRBD2	TRBV28	CASSLATGGARYEQYF	TGTGCCAGCAGTTTGGCCACCGGGGGGGCTAGGTACGAGCAGTACTTC
-	TRBJ2-2	16	-	TRBV28	CASSLSGRGNTGELFF	TGTGCCAGCAGTTTAAGTGGAAGGGGAAACACCGGGGAGCTGTTTTTT
-	TRBJ1-1	15	-	TRBV5-6	CASSDERGAEIEAFF	TGTGCCAGCAGCGATGAGCGGGGGGCCGAGATTGAAGCTTTCTTT
-	TRBJ2-7	19	TRBD1	TRBV4-1	CASSQGRERHRDSDYEQYF	TGCGCCAGCAGCCAAGGAAGGGAGAGGCACCGGGACAGCGATTACGAGCAGTACTTC
-	TRBJ1-2	13	-	TRBV19	CASSMDSNYGYTF	TGTGCCAGTAGTATGGACAGTAACTATGGCTACACCTTC
-	TRBJ2-5	16	TRBD2	TRBV7-2	CASSLESPGGTETQYF	TGTGCCAGCAGCTTAGAATCGCCGGGGGGGACAGAGACCCAGTACTTC
-	TRBJ2-3	15	TRBD2	TRBV6-1	CASSGLAGGPDTQYF	TGTGCCAGCAGTGGACTAGCGGGGGGGCCAGATACGCAGTATTTT
-	TRBJ2-3	14	-	TRBV10-3	CAISEAQGIDTQYF	TGTGCCATCAGTGAGGCCCAGGGGATCGATACGCAGTATTTT
-	TRBJ1-5	14	TRBD1	TRBV5-5	CASSPGQPLEPQHF	TGTGCCAGCAGCCCGGGACAGCCTCTAGAGCCCCAGCATTTT
-	TRBJ2-3	18	TRBD2	TRBV4-1	CASSQILAGEDWSDTQYF	TGCGCCAGCAGCCAAATACTAGCGGGGGAAGATTGGTCAGATACGCAGTATTTT
-	TRBJ1-5	17	-	TRBV5-1	CASSSLPTTGTGQPQHF	TGCGCCAGCAGCTCCCTCCCCACTACAGGGACCGGTCAGCCCCAGCATTTT
-	TRBJ2-1	15	TRBD2	TRBV7-7	CASSTTSGLVGEQFF	TGTGCCAGCAGCACCACTAGCGGGTTGGTGGGGGAGCAGTTCTTC
-	TRBJ1-2	14	TRBD1	TRBV14	CASSQSRTGYGYTF	TGTGCCAGCAGCCAATCTCGGACAGGGTATGGCTACACCTTC
-	TRBJ1-1	15	-	TRBV6-5	CASSPVGGAGTEAFF	TGTGCCAGCAGTCCAGTTGGGGGCGCGGGTACTGAAGCTTTCTTT
-	TRBJ1-6	15	-	TRBV5-1	CASSLSAGEGSPLHF	TGCGCCAGCAGCTTGTCGGCAGGGGAGGGTTCACCCCTCCACTTT
-	TRBJ2-7	13	TRBD2	TRBV19	CASSIGGGSEQYF	TGTGCCAGTAGTATCGGCGGGGGAAGTGAGCAGTACTTC
few	TRBJ1-2	17	-	TRBV11-2	CASSLDLGRPANYGYTF	TGTGCCAGCAGCTTAGATCTGGGCAGGCCTGCTAACTATGGCTACACCTTC
-	TRBJ1-1	13	-	TRBV6-6	CASSHREDTEAFF	TGTGCCAGCAGTCACAGGGAAGACACTGAAGCTTTCTTT
-	TRBJ2-7	15	TRBD2	TRBV7-2	CASSKGAGLAYEQYF	TGTGCCAGCAGCAAAGGGGCGGGACTAGCGTACGAGCAGTACTTC
-	TRBJ2-1	14	-	TRBV2	CASSLLGGNNEQFF	TGTGCCAGCAGTCTCTTGGGGGGAAACAATGAGCAGTTCTTC
-	TRBJ2-2	14	TRBD1	TRBV28	CASKGQGRGGELFF	TGTGCCAGCAAGGGACAGGGGAGAGGCGGGGAGCTGTTTTTT
-	TRBJ1-1	13	-	TRBV6-6	CASSEGQNTEAFF	TGTGCCAGCAGCGAAGGACAGAACACTGAAGCTTTCTTT
-	TRBJ2-7	15	TRBD1	TRBV7-2	CASSPDRALTYEQYF	TGTGCCAGCAGCCCGGACAGGGCGCTAACCTACGAGCAGTACTTC
few	TRBJ2-3	19	TRBD2	TRBV10-3	CAISGHGLAGGPFTDTQYF	TGTGCCATCAGTGGCCATGGACTAGCGGGGGGGCCGTTCACAGATACGCAGTATTTT
once	TRBJ1-6	19	-	TRBV2	CASSAPVESGTSYNSPLHF	TGTGCCAGCAGTGCCCCAGTTGAATCGGGGACTTCCTATAATTCACCCCTCCACTTT
-	TRBJ2-7	16	-	TRBV5-6	CASSPIGSFTSYEQYF	TGTGCCAGCAGCCCGATAGGGAGTTTTACGTCCTACGAGCAGTACTTC
-	TRBJ2-7	15	-	TRBV5-5	CASSSTGTGPPEQYF	TGTGCCAGCAGCTCTACCGGGACTGGACCTCCCGAGCAGTACTTC
-	TRBJ2-1	15	TRBD1	TRBV4-1	CASSQAEQGVDEQFF	TGCGCCAGCAGCCAAGCCGAACAGGGGGTCGATGAGCAGTTCTTC
medium-sized	TRBJ2-5	15	TRBD1	TRBV10-3	CAISEGDRVQETQYF	TGTGCCATCAGTGAGGGGGACAGGGTCCAAGAGACCCAGTACTTC
-	TRBJ1-2	14	-	TRBV4-3	CASSQTFGNYGYTF	TGCGCCAGCAGCCAAACTTTCGGGAACTATGGCTACACCTTC
-	TRBJ2-3	14	-	TRBV11-2	CASSLSSITDTQYF	TGTGCCAGCAGCTTGAGTAGCATTACAGATACGCAGTATTTT
-	TRBJ2-6	16	TRBD2	TRBV7-2	CASSRRTSSGANVLTF	TGTGCCAGCAGCAGACGGACTAGCTCCGGGGCCAACGTCCTGACTTTC
-	TRBJ1-2	12	TRBD1	TRBV5-6	CASQRGQAAHTF	TGTGCCAGCCAACGAGGACAGGCCGCCCACACCTTC
-	TRBJ2-2	17	TRBD2	TRBV4-1	CASSQTRGAGGTGELFF	TGCGCCAGCAGCCAGACGCGGGGCGCGGGGGGGACCGGGGAGCTGTTTTTT
-	TRBJ2-5	13	TRBD2	TRBV19	CASRGGEGETQYF	TGTGCCAGTAGGGGAGGGGAGGGGGAGACCCAGTACTTC
-	TRBJ2-5	15	TRBD2	TRBV7-2	CASSQLAGGLKTQYF	TGTGCCAGCAGTCAACTAGCGGGGGGGCTGAAGACCCAGTACTTC
-	TRBJ2-2	12	TRBD1	TRBV29-1	CSVADRAGELFF	TGCAGCGTTGCCGACAGGGCCGGGGAGCTGTTTTTT
-	TRBJ2-2	16	TRBD1	TRBV13	CASSYLDRANTGELFF	TGTGCCAGCAGCTACCTGGACAGGGCTAACACCGGGGAGCTGTTTTTT
-	TRBJ2-3	13	-	TRBV29-1	CSVEDTNADTQYF	TGCAGCGTTGAAGATACTAACGCAGATACGCAGTATTTT
-	TRBJ2-4	17	TRBD1	TRBV2	CASSDPDRAGAKNIQYF	TGTGCCAGCAGTGATCCCGACAGGGCGGGAGCCAAAAACATTCAGTACTTC
-	TRBJ1-2	15	TRBD1	TRBV5-4	CASSRGTGLEYGYTF	TGTGCCAGCAGCAGGGGGACAGGGCTAGAATATGGCTACACCTTC
-	TRBJ2-7	15	TRBD1	TRBV5-1	CASSFSSGTGYEQYF	TGCGCCAGCAGCTTCTCCTCCGGGACAGGGTACGAGCAGTACTTC
-	TRBJ1-1	14	TRBD1	TRBV7-3	CASTRDRGIGEAFF	TGTGCCAGCACCCGGGACAGGGGAATTGGTGAAGCTTTCTTT
-	TRBJ1-6	14	TRBD1	TRBV30	CAWTRGQWRSPLHF	TGTGCCTGGACTAGGGGACAGTGGCGTTCACCCCTCCACTTT
-	TRBJ1-3	14	-	TRBV7-2	CASSLQGPGNTIYF	TGTGCCAGCAGCTTACAGGGTCCCGGAAACACCATATATTTT
few	TRBJ2-6	19	TRBD1	TRBV18	CASSPRTGARTSGANVLTF	TGTGCCAGCTCACCACGAACAGGGGCGCGGACCTCTGGGGCCAACGTCCTGACTTTC
-	TRBJ1-2	12	-	TRBV7-2	CASSYRQYGYTF	TGTGCCAGCAGCTACCGACAGTATGGCTACACCTTC
-	TRBJ2-3	17	-	TRBV7-2	CASSLRYAGMSTDTQYF	TGTGCCAGCAGCCTACGTTATGCGGGGATGAGCACAGATACGCAGTATTTT
once	TRBJ1-1	15	-	TRBV5-4	CASSPLGRKNTEAFF	TGTGCCAGCAGCCCCTTAGGGAGAAAGAACACTGAAGCTTTCTTT
once	TRBJ1-1	13	-	TRBV28	CASSFNRATEAFF	TGTGCCAGCAGTTTTAACAGGGCCACTGAAGCTTTCTTT
-	TRBJ1-4	15	-	TRBV6-1	CASRGGRQGNEKLFF	TGTGCCAGCAGGGGGGGTCGGCAGGGAAATGAAAAACTGTTTTTT
-	TRBJ2-7	15	TRBD1	TRBV5-1	CASSFRQGAGYEQYF	TGCGCCAGCAGCTTCCGACAGGGGGCTGGGTACGAGCAGTACTTC
-	TRBJ1-1	16	-	TRBV4-3	CASSQDENVPNTEAFF	TGCGCCAGCAGCCAAGATGAGAATGTCCCGAACACTGAAGCTTTCTTT